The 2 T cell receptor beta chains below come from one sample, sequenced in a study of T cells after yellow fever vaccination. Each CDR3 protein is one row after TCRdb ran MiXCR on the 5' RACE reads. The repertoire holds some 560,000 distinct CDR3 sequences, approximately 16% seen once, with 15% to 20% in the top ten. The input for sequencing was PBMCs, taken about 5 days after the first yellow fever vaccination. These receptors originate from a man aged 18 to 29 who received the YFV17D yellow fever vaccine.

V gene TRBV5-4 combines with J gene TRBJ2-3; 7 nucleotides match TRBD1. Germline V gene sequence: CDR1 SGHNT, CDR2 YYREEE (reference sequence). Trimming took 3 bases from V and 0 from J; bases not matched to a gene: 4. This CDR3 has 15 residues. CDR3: CASSWDSTSTDTQYF. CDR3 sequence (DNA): TGTGCCAGCAGCTGGGACAGCACTAGCACAGATACGCAGTATTTT.

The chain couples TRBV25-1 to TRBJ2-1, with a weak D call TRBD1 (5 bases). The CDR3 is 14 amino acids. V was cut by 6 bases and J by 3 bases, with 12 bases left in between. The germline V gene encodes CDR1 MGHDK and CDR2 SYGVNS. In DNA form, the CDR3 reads TGTGCCAGCAGGGGGCAGGAGAGCTACAATGAGCAGTTCTTC. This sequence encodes CASRGQESYNEQFF.